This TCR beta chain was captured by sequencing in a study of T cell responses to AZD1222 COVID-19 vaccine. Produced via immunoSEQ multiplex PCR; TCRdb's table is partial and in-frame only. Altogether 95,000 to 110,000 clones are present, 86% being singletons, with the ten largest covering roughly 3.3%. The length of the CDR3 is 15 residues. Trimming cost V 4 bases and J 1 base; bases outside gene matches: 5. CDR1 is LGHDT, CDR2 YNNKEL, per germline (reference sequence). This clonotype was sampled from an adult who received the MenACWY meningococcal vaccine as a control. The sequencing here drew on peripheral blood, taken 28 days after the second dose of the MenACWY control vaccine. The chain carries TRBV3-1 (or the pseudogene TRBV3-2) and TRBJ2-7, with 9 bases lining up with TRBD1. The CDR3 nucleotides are TGTGCCAGCAGCCCCGGACAGGGGCCATCCTACGAGCAGTACTTC. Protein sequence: CASSPGQGPSYEQYF.